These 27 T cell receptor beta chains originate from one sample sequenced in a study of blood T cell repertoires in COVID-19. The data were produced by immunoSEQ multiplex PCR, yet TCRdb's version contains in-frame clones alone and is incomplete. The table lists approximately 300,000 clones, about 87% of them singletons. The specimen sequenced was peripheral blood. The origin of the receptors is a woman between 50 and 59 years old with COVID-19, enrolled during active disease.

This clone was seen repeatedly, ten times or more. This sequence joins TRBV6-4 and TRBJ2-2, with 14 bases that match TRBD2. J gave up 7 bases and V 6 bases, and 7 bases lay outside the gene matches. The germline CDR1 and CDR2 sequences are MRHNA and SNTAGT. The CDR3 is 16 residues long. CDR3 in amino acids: CASSEGTSGSNGELFF. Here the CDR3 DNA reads TGTGCCAGCAGCGAAGGGACTAGCGGGAGTAACGGGGAGCTGTTTTTT.

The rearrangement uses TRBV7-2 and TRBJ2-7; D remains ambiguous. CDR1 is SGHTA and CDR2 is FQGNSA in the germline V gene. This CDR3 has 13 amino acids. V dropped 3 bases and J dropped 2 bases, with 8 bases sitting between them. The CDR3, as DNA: TGTGCCAGCAGCTTTGGGCGTCCCTACGAGCAGTACTTC. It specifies CASSFGRPYEQYF.

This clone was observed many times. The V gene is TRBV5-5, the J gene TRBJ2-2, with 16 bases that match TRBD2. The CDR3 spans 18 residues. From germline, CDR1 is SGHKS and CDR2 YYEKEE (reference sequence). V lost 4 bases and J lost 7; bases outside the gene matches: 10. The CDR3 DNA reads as TGTGCCAGCAGCCCGAGGGGACTAGCGGGAGGGCCTGACGGGGAGCTGTTTTTT. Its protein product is CASSPRGLAGGPDGELFF. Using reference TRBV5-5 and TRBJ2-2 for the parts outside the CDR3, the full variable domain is DAGVTQSPTHLIKTRGQQVTLRCSPISGHKSVSWYQQVLGQGPQFIFQYYEKEERGRGNFPDRFSARQFPNYSSELNVNALLLGDSALYLCASSPRGLAGGPDGELFFGEGSRLTVL.

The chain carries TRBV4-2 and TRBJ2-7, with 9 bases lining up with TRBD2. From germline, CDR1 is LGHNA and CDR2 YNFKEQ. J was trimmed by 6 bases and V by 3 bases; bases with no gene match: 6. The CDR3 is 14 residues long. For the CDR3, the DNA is TGTGCCAGCAGCCAGATAGCGGGAGTGGGCGAGCAGTACTTC. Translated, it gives CASSQIAGVGEQYF.

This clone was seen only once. The CDR3 sequence is CASSLMSGVNQPQHF. In DNA form, the CDR3 reads TGTGCCAGCAGCCTCATGTCGGGAGTTAATCAGCCCCAGCATTTT. The J gene is TRBJ1-5, the V gene TRBV7-8; D remains ambiguous. The germline V and J ends were trimmed by 5 bases and 4 bases, with 15 bases remaining between them. CDR3 size: 15 residues. Germline V gene sequence: CDR1 SGHVS, CDR2 FQNEAQ.

The CDR3 protein is CASSLVGTSGNNEQFF. In DNA, the CDR3 is TGTGCCAGCAGCTTAGTTGGGACTAGCGGGAACAATGAGCAGTTCTTC. The rearrangement joins TRBV7-2 to TRBJ2-1; TRBD2 matches at 13 bases. This CDR3 spans 16 amino acids. Per the germline V gene, CDR1 is SGHTA and CDR2 is FQGNSA. Trimming removed 1 base from V and 5 bases from J; junction bases left unmatched: 2.

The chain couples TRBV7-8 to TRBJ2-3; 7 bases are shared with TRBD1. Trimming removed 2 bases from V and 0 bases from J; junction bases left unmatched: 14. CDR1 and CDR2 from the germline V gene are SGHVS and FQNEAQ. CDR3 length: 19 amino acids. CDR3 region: CASSLQVGDSTPSTDTQYF. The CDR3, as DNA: TGTGCCAGCAGCTTACAGGTCGGGGACAGCACCCCCAGCACAGATACGCAGTATTTT. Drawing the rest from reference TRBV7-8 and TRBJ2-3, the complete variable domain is GAGVSQSPRYKVAKRGQDVALRCDPISGHVSLFWYQQALGQGPEFLTYFQNEAQLDKSGLPSDRFFAERPEGSVSTLKIQRTQQEDSAVYLCASSLQVGDSTPSTDTQYFGPGTRLTVL.

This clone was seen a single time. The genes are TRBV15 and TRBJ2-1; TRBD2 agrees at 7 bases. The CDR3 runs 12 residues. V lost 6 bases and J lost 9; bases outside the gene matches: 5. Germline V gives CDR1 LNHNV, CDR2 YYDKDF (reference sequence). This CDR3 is CATSQGRGEQFF. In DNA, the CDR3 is TGTGCCACCAGTCAAGGGAGGGGTGAGCAGTTCTTC.

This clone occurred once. The CDR3 nucleotides read TGTGCCAGCAGCGGACAGGGGGCGGACACTGAAGCTTTCTTT. Translated: CASSGQGADTEAFF. The chain joins TRBV2 to TRBJ1-1; TRBD1 aligns across 11 bases. Looked up from germline, CDR1 is SNHLY and CDR2 is FYNNEI. CDR3 size: 14 residues. The V and J ends lost 6 bases and 3 bases, in that order; junction bases with no gene match: 3.

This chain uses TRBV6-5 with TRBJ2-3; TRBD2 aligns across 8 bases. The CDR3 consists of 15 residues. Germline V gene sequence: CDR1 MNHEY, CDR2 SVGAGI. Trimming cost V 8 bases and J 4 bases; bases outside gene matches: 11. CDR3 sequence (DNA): TGTGCCAGCGGTCGTACGGGAGGGATGGCAGATACGCAGTATTTT. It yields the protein CASGRTGGMADTQYF.

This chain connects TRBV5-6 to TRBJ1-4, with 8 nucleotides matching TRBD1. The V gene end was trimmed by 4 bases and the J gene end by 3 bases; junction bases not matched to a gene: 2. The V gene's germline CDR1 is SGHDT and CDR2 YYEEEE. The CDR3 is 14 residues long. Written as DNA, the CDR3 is TGTGCCAGCAGCCGGACAGGGCCTAATGAAAAACTGTTTTTT. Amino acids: CASSRTGPNEKLFF.

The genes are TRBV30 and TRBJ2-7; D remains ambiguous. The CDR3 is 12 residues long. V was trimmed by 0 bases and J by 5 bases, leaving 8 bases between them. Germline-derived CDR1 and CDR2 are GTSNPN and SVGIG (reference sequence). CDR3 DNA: TGTGCCTGGAGTGTACGAACAGACGAGCAGTACTTC. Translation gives CAWSVRTDEQYF.

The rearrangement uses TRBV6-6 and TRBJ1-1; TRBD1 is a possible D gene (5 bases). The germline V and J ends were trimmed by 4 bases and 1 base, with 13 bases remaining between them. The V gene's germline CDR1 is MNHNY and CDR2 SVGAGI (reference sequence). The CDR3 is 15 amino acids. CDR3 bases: TGTGCCAGCAGTTCTTCTTTTACAGGGAACACTGAAGCTTTCTTT. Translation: CASSSSFTGNTEAFF.

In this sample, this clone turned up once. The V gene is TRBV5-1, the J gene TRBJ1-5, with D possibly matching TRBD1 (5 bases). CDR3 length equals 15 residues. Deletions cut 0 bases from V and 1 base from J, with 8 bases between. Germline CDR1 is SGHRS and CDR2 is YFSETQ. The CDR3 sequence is CASSLEGVSNQPQHF. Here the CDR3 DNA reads TGCGCCAGCAGCTTGGAAGGGGTGAGCAATCAGCCCCAGCATTTT.

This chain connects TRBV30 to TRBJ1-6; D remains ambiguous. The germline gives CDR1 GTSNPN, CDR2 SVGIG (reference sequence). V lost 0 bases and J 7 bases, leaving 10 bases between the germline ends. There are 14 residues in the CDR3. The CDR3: CAWSVGAGNSPLHF. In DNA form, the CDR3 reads TGTGCCTGGAGTGTGGGCGCGGGGAATTCACCCCTCCACTTT.

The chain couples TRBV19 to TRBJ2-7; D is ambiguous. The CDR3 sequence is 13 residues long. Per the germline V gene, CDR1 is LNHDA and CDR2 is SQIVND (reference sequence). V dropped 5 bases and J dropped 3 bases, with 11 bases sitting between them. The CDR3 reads CASSARHLYEQYF. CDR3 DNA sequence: TGTGCCAGTAGTGCCCGACACCTCTACGAGCAGTACTTC. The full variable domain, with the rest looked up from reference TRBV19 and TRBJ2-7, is DGGITQSPKYLFRKEGQNVTLSCEQNLNHDAMYWYRQDPGQGLRLIYYSQIVNDFQKGDIAEGYSVSREKKESFPLTVTSAQKNPTAFYLCASSARHLYEQYFGPGTRLTVT.

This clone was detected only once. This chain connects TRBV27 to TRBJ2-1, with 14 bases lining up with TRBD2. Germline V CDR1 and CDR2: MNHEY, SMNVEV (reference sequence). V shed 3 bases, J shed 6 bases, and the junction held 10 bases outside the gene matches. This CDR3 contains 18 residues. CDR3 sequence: CASSFWGLGTSGSNEQFF. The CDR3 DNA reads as TGTGCCAGCAGTTTCTGGGGACTCGGGACTAGCGGGAGCAATGAGCAGTTCTTC.

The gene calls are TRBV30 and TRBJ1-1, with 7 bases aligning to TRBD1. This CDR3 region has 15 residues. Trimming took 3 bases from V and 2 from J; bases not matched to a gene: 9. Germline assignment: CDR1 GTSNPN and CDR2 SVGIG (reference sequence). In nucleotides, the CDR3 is TGTGCCTGGAGCCAACCGGACAGGACTAACACTGAAGCTTTCTTT. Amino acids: CAWSQPDRTNTEAFF.

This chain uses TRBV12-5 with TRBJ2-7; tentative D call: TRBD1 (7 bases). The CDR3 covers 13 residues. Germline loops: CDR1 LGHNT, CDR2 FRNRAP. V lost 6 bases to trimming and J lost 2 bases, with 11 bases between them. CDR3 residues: CASGAGQPYEQYF. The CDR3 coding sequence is TGTGCTAGTGGCGCGGGACAGCCCTACGAGCAGTACTTC.

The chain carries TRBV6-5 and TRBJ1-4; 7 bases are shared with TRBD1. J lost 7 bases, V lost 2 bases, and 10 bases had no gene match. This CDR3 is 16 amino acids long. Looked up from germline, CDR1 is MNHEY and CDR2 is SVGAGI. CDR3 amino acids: CASSYPKTGTGEKLFF. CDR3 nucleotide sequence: TGTGCCAGCAGTTACCCTAAGACAGGGACGGGTGAAAAACTGTTTTTT.

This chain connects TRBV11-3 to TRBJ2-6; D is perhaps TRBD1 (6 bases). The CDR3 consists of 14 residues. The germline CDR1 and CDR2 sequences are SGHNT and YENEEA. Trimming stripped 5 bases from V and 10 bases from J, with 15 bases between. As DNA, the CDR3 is TGTGCCAGCAGCCTTCCAGGGGATGGTAACGTCCTGACTTTC. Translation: CASSLPGDGNVLTF.

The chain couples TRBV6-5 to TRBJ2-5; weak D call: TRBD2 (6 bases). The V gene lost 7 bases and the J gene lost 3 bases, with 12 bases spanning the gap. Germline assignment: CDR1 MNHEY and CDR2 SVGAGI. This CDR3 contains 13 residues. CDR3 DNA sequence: TGTGCCAGCACTCAGCGGAGGGAAGAGACCCAGTACTTC. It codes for CASTQRREETQYF.

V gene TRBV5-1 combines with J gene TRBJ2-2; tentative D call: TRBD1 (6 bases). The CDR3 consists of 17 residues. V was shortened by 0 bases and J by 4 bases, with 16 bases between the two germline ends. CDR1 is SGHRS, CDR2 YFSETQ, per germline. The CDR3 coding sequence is TGCGCCAGCAGCTTGGAACCCACCGGGACAAGCACCGGGGAGCTGTTTTTT. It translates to CASSLEPTGTSTGELFF.

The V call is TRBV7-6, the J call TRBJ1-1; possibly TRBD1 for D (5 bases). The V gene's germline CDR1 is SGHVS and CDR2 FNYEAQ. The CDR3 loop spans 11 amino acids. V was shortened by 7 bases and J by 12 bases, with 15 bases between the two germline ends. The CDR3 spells CASTTIGETFF. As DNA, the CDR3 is TGTGCCAGCACCACAATAGGGGAAACTTTCTTT.

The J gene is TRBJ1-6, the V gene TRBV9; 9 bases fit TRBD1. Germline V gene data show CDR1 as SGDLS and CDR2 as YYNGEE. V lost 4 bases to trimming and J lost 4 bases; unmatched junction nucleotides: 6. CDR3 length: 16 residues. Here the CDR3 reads CASSPRTGDYNSPLHF. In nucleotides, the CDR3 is TGTGCCAGCAGCCCCCGGACAGGGGATTATAATTCACCCCTCCACTTT.

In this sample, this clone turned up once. CDR3 residues: CASSQRTGNSYEQYF. CDR3 DNA: TGTGCCAGCAGCCAAAGGACAGGTAACTCCTACGAGCAGTACTTC. The chain has TRBV7-9 and TRBJ2-7; 7 nucleotides agree with TRBD1. CDR3 length equals 15 residues. V lost 5 bases to trimming and J lost 0 bases; unmatched junction nucleotides: 7. Looked up from germline, CDR1 is SEHNR and CDR2 is FQNEAQ (reference sequence). The complete variable domain, with remaining parts taken from reference TRBV7-9 and TRBJ2-7, reads DTGVSQNPRHKITKRGQNVTFRCDPISEHNRLYWYRQTLGQGPEFLTYFQNEAQLEKSRLLSDRFSAERPKGSFSTLEIQRTEQGDSAMYLCASSQRTGNSYEQYFGPGTRLTVT.

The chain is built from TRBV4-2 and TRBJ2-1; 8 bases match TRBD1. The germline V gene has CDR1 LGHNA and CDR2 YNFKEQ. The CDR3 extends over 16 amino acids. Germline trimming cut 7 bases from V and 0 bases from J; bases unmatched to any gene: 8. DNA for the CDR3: TGTGCCAGCAAGGTCCCCGGGACAGGCTCCTACAATGAGCAGTTCTTC. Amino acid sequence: CASKVPGTGSYNEQFF.